These T cell receptor beta chains were read from a single sample in a study of Graves' ophthalmopathy and Graves' hyperthyroidism. Each CDR3 protein gets one entry after TCRdb re-called the multiplex PCR reads with MiXCR. The sample has roughly 50,000 distinct CDR3 sequences, less than 65% seen once; the top ten hold about 25%. Sequenced: peripheral blood. The source of these receptors is an adult man with Graves' ophthalmopathy. Each CDR3 is given with its conserved first and last residue. Each record gives: CDR3 protein, V gene, J gene.

CDR3aa: CASSEAGGRDTQYF
v_gene: TRBV6-4
j_gene: NA

CDR3aa: CASSPDSGSLDNEQFF
v_gene: TRBV7-3
j_gene: TRBJ2-1

CDR3aa: CSAQGLDTGELFF
v_gene: TRBV29-1
j_gene: TRBJ2-2

CDR3aa: CASRGGTGNEKLFF
v_gene: TRBV5-1
j_gene: TRBJ1-4

CDR3aa: CAISAGQGPTDTQYF
v_gene: TRBV10-3
j_gene: TRBJ2-3

CDR3aa: CSVIERKLGYTF
v_gene: TRBV20-1
j_gene: TRBJ1-2

CDR3aa: CSARDGTSGTTYEQYF
v_gene: TRBV20-1
j_gene: TRBJ2-7

CDR3aa: CAISSAGTGETEAFF
v_gene: TRBV10-3
j_gene: TRBJ1-1

CDR3aa: CASRPTSDQTQYF
v_gene: TRBV28
j_gene: TRBJ2-5

CDR3aa: CASRTGESTEAFF
v_gene: TRBV19
j_gene: TRBJ1-1

CDR3aa: CSAPIGLAGGPMLNTQYF
v_gene: TRBV20-1
j_gene: TRBJ2-3

CDR3aa: CASSRRTSGKAETQYF
v_gene: TRBV6-6
j_gene: TRBJ2-5

CDR3aa: CASSLGGVGNTIYF
v_gene: TRBV3-1
j_gene: TRBJ1-3

CDR3aa: CASSLRPTSGTDTQYF
v_gene: TRBV5-1
j_gene: TRBJ2-3

CDR3aa: CATPGQENLNYGYTF
v_gene: TRBV7-9
j_gene: TRBJ1-2

CDR3aa: CASTWTGGVSEAFF
v_gene: TRBV5-5
j_gene: TRBJ1-1

CDR3aa: CSSGTEGRPQHF
v_gene: TRBV20-1
j_gene: TRBJ1-5

CDR3aa: CASSVDAAGGTDTQYF
v_gene: TRBV9
j_gene: TRBJ2-3

CDR3aa: CSVEERPVGNTIYF
v_gene: TRBV29-1
j_gene: TRBJ1-3

CDR3aa: CASSVAETTANTGELLF
v_gene: TRBV9
j_gene: TRBJ2-2

CDR3aa: CACGGGASDTQYF
v_gene: TRBV3-1
j_gene: TRBJ2-3

CDR3aa: CASSEGGGHGYTF
v_gene: TRBV10-2
j_gene: TRBJ1-2

CDR3aa: CASSFDTGRGEQFF
v_gene: TRBV5-6
j_gene: TRBJ2-1

CDR3aa: CASSLASGQFYEQYF
v_gene: TRBV28
j_gene: TRBJ2-7

CDR3aa: CASTPTGRELFF
v_gene: TRBV28
j_gene: TRBJ2-2

CDR3aa: CASSYSTTDSGANVLTF
v_gene: TRBV19
j_gene: TRBJ2-6

CDR3aa: CAGSTAGGPGTEAFF
v_gene: TRBV9
j_gene: TRBJ1-1

CDR3aa: CASRKGGRGRGVTEAFF
v_gene: TRBV25-1
j_gene: TRBJ1-1

CDR3aa: CSARDSEDFTDTQYF
v_gene: TRBV20-1
j_gene: TRBJ2-3

CDR3aa: CSVVGGSTDTQYF
v_gene: TRBV29-1
j_gene: TRBJ2-3

CDR3aa: CASILQGALKAEAFF
v_gene: TRBV19
j_gene: TRBJ1-1

CDR3aa: CSASAELAGGPILNTQYF
v_gene: TRBV20-1
j_gene: TRBJ2-3

CDR3aa: CASSRQGMNTDTQYF
v_gene: TRBV6-6
j_gene: TRBJ2-3

CDR3aa: CASSPPSGGRETQYF
v_gene: TRBV9
j_gene: TRBJ2-5

CDR3aa: CASRATGAFEKLFF
v_gene: TRBV12-3/TRBV12-4
j_gene: TRBJ1-4